The clone carrying this T cell receptor (beta chain) has a handful of counts. TCRdb reprocessed the 5' RACE reads with MiXCR, giving one entry per CDR3 protein. Counted here are approximately 220,000 distinct CDR3 sequences, around 6.9% occurring once; the ten biggest clones make up less than 2.5%. This sample stems from a study of identical twins. Germline CDR1 and CDR2: SEHNR and FQNEAQ (reference sequence). The germline V and J ends were trimmed by 5 bases and 6 bases, with 11 bases remaining between them. This CDR3 comprises 12 residues. The sample also formed part of further work on yellow fever vaccine responses in identical twins.

The specimen was memory (CD45RO+) T cells sorted from blood. This sequence originates from a woman aged 18-29 years in good health. This rearrangement joins TRBV7-9 to TRBJ2-7; D gene uncertain. As DNA, the CDR3 is TGTGCCAGCAGCCAACGAGCGTCCGAGCAGTACTTC. The encoded protein is CASSQRASEQYF. Filled out from reference TRBV7-9 and TRBJ2-7, the complete variable domain reads DTGVSQNPRHKITKRGQNVTFRCDPISEHNRLYWYRQTLGQGPEFLTYFQNEAQLEKSRLLSDRFSAERPKGSFSTLEIQRTEQGDSAMYLCASSQRASEQYFGPGTRLTVT.